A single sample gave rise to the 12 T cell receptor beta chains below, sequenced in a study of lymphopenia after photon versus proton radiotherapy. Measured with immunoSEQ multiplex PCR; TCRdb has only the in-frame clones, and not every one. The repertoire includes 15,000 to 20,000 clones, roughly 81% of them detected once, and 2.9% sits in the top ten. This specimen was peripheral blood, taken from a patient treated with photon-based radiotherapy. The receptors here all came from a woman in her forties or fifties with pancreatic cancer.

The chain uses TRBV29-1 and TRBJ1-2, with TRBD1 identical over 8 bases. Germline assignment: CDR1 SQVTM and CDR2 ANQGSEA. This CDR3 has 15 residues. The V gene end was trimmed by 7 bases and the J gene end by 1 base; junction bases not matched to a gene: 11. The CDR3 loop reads CSASPPGQGNYGYTF. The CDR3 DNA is TGCAGCGCCTCTCCGCCCGGACAGGGTAACTATGGCTACACCTTC.

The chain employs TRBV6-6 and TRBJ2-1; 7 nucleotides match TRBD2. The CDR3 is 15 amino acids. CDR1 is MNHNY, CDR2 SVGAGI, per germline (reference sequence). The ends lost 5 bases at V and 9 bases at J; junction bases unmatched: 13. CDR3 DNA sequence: TGTGCCAGCAGTGGGCGGGCTAGCGGCGCCGCTGAGCAGTTCTTC. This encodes CASSGRASGAAEQFF.

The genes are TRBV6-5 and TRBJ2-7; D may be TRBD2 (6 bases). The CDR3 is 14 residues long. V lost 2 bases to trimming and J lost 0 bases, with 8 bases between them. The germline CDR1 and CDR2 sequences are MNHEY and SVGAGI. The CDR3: CASSYTGDSYEQYF. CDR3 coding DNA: TGTGCCAGCAGTTACACGGGGGACTCCTACGAGCAGTACTTC.

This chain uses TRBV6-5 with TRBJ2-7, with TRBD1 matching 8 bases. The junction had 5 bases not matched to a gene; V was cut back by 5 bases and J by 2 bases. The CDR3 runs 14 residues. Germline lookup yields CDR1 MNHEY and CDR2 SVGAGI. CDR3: CASSVSGGPYEQYF. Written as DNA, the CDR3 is TGTGCCAGCAGTGTCTCAGGGGGCCCCTACGAGCAGTACTTC.

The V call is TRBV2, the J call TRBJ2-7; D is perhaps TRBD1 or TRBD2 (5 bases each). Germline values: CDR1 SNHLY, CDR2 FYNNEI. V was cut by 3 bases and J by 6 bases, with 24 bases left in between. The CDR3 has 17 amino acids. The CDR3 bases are TGTGCCAGCAGTGAGCTCCTTCAGGGACCCGGTCGGACCGAGCAGTACTTC. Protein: CASSELLQGPGRTEQYF.

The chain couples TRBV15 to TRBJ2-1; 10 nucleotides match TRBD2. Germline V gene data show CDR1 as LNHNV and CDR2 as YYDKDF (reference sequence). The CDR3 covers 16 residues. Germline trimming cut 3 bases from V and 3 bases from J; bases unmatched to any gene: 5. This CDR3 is CATSSLSGRHYNEQFF. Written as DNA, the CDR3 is TGTGCCACCAGCAGCCTTAGCGGGAGGCACTACAATGAGCAGTTCTTC.

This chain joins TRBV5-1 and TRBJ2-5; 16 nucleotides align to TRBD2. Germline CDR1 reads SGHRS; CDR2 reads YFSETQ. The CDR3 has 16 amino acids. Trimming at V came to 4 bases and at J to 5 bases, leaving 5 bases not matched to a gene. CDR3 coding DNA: TGCGCCAGCAGCCGGGGACTAGCGGGAGGGCCCGAGACCCAGTACTTC. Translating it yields CASSRGLAGGPETQYF.

The CDR3 DNA reads as TGTGCCTGGAATACGGGCCTCTCCTACAATGAGCAGTTCTTC. Translation: CAWNTGLSYNEQFF. The rearrangement uses TRBV30 and TRBJ2-1; D is unclear. Germline assignment: CDR1 GTSNPN and CDR2 SVGIG (reference sequence). The V end lost 4 bases, the J end lost 0 bases, and 10 bases lay between the germline ends. The CDR3 covers 14 residues.

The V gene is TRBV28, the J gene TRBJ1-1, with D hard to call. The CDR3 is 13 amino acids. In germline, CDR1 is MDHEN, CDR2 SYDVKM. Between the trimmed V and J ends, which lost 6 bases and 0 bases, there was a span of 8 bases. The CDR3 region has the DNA TGTGCCAGCAGACTTTTCATGAACACTGAAGCTTTCTTT. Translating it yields CASRLFMNTEAFF.

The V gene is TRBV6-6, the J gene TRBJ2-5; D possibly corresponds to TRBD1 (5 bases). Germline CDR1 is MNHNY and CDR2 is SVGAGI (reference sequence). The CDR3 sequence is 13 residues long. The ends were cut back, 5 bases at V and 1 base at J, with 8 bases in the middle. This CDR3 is CASSRDSQETQYF. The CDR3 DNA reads TGTGCCAGCAGTCGCGACAGCCAAGAGACCCAGTACTTC.

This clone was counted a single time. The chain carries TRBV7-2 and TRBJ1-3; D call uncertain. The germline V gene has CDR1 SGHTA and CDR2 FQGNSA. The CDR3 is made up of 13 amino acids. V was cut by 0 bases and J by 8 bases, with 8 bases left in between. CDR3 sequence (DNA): TGTGCCAGCAGCTTAGCGCCGGGAGACACCATATATTTT. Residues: CASSLAPGDTIYF.

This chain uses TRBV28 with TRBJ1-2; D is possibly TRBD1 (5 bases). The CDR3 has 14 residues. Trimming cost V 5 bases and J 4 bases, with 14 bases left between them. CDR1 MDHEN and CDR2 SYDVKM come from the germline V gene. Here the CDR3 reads CASSEGRDSYGYTF. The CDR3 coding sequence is TGTGCCAGCAGTGAGGGCAGAGACAGCTATGGCTACACCTTC.